The rows below give T cell receptor beta chains drawn from one sample of a study of blood T cell repertoires in COVID-19. Libraries were prepared by immunoSEQ multiplex PCR; TCRdb keeps only in-frame clonotypes and omits some of them. The sample comprises fewer than 35,000 clones, 70% to 90% of which are singletons, and around 6.9% rests with the top ten. Sample: peripheral blood. The receptors stem from a human donor in a cohort sampled during active COVID-19. The CDR3 runs from the conserved cysteine through the conserved F or W. The D gene is left open where the match is weak. Some rows mark clone size as missing; the rest say once, few, many or name a class of expanded clone.

cdr3_nt,cdr3_aa,clone_size,v_call,d_call,j_call
TGTGCCATCAGTGAGTCGGAAGGCGGGGGCCGCAATGAGCAGTTCTTC,CAISESEGGGRNEQFF,once,TRBV10-3,.,TRBJ2-1
TGCGCCAGCAGCCCTACAGCTAGCACAGATACGCAGTATTTT,CASSPTASTDTQYF,.,TRBV4-1,.,TRBJ2-3
TGTGCCAGCAGCTTAGAAGGGACACCGACCTACAATGAGCAGTTCTTC,CASSLEGTPTYNEQFF,.,TRBV11-2,.,TRBJ2-1
TGTGCCACCAGGGGCAGCGGGAGGGCCGACTACAATGAGCAGTTCTTC,CATRGSGRADYNEQFF,few,TRBV15,TRBD2,TRBJ2-1
TGTGCCAGTAGTATAGTAGGACTAGCGCCGTCCTACGAGCAGTACTTC,CASSIVGLAPSYEQYF,.,TRBV19,TRBD2,TRBJ2-7
TGTGCCAGCAGTCTCGGTATGACGGCCAGGGATTTT,CASSLGMTARDF,.,TRBV12-3/TRBV12-4,.,TRBJ1-5
TGTGCCAGCAGCCAAGCTATCGACTACGTCTATGGCTACACCTTC,CASSQAIDYVYGYTF,.,TRBV14,.,TRBJ1-2
TGTGCCAGCAGCTTAATTAGCGGGGGGGCCAATGAGCAGTTCTTC,CASSLISGGANEQFF,.,TRBV11-2,TRBD2,TRBJ2-1
TGTGCCACCAGCAGACTAAACCCGTTACAGGGGAATGAGCAGTTCTTC,CATSRLNPLQGNEQFF,.,TRBV15,TRBD1,TRBJ2-1
TGTGCCAGCAGCCGCTTTTCTGAAGCTTTCTTT,CASSRFSEAFF,.,TRBV7-8,.,TRBJ1-1
TGTGCCAGCTCACCGGATTACGGCGAAACAGCTGACACTGAAGCTTTCTTT,CASSPDYGETADTEAFF,.,TRBV18,.,TRBJ1-1
TGTGCCAGCAGTTGGCCAGGGGTGGTTACTAATGAAAAACTGTTTTTT,CASSWPGVVTNEKLFF,.,TRBV28,.,TRBJ1-4
TGTGCCAGCAGCGCGACAGGGTATAATGAGCAGTTCTTC,CASSATGYNEQFF,.,TRBV9,TRBD1,TRBJ2-1
TGCGCCAGCAGCTTGGCCGTCGGCTCTGGGGCCAACGTCCTGACTTTC,CASSLAVGSGANVLTF,.,TRBV5-1,.,TRBJ2-6
TGCGCCAAGGCGCCTCAGAGTAGGGACAGGGGTGAGACCCAGTACTTC,CAKAPQSRDRGETQYF,.,TRBV10-1,TRBD1,TRBJ2-5
TGTGCCAGCAGAACACCTAGGACAAGCACAGATACGCAGTATTTT,CASRTPRTSTDTQYF,once,TRBV6-6,.,TRBJ2-3
TGTGCCAGCTCACCAAGGGGGACAGGGACCCACACTGAAGCTTTCTTT,CASSPRGTGTHTEAFF,.,TRBV18,TRBD1,TRBJ1-1
TGCGCCAGCAGCCGGACTAGCGGGGGAGAGACCCAGTACTTC,CASSRTSGGETQYF,.,TRBV4-1,TRBD2,TRBJ2-5
TGTGCCAGCAGCTCCCACCAGGGATGGTCACCCCTCCACTTT,CASSSHQGWSPLHF,.,TRBV6-6,.,TRBJ1-6
TGTGCCAGCAGCCTTCAGCAGGTGGCAGATACGCAGTATTTT,CASSLQQVADTQYF,.,TRBV14,.,TRBJ2-3
TGTGCCAGCAGCCAAGACGGCGGATACGAGCAGTACTTC,CASSQDGGYEQYF,.,TRBV7-9,.,TRBJ2-7
TGCGCCAGCAGCCAAGATTTTGGACAGGCCTATGGCTACACCTTC,CASSQDFGQAYGYTF,.,TRBV4-1,TRBD1,TRBJ1-2
TGTGCCAGCAGTTTTGTGGCGGAGTATGGCTACACCTTC,CASSFVAEYGYTF,.,TRBV12-3/TRBV12-4,.,TRBJ1-2
TGTGCCACCAGCAGTAGACTAGCGGAGGGAGAGACCCAGTACTTC,CATSSRLAEGETQYF,once,TRBV15,TRBD2,TRBJ2-5
TGTGCCACCAGTGACCCGACTAGCGGGGACTACAATGAGCAGTTCTTC,CATSDPTSGDYNEQFF,.,TRBV24-1,TRBD2,TRBJ2-1
TGTGCCAGCAGCTTGGTCGCGGGGGGCACAGATACGCAGTATTTT,CASSLVAGGTDTQYF,.,TRBV5-6,TRBD2,TRBJ2-3
TGTGCCAGCAGCTCCTACTGGGACACCCTATCGCTACACATTCAGTACTTC,CASSSYWDTLSLHIQYF,.,TRBV7-9,.,TRBJ2-4
TGTGCCAGCAGTTTCCTAGACTCCTACAATGAGCAGTTCTTC,CASSFLDSYNEQFF,.,TRBV27,.,TRBJ2-1
TGTGCCAGCAGCTCCCGCTCTGGGGCCAACGTCCTGACTTTC,CASSSRSGANVLTF,.,TRBV7-3,.,TRBJ2-6
TGCGCCAGCAGCTTGGGTCGGACTAGCGGGAGAAAAAGAACAAATGAGCAGTTCTTC,CASSLGRTSGRKRTNEQFF,.,TRBV5-1,TRBD2,TRBJ2-1
TGCGCCAGCAGCTTCTATTCCGGACAGGGGTACATTCAGTACTTC,CASSFYSGQGYIQYF,.,TRBV5-1,TRBD1,TRBJ2-4
TGTGCCAGCAGTGACAACAGGGGCTATGGCTACACCTTC,CASSDNRGYGYTF,.,TRBV2,TRBD1,TRBJ1-2
TGCGCCAGCAGCTCGGGACTAGCGGGAACAGATACGCAGTATTTT,CASSSGLAGTDTQYF,.,TRBV5-1,TRBD2,TRBJ2-3
TGCGCCAGCAGCTTGAGGGGACAGGGGGAGCGGAATTCACCCCTCCACTTT,CASSLRGQGERNSPLHF,.,TRBV5-1,TRBD1,TRBJ1-6
TGTGCCAGCAGCCGAGGGAGGGAAGCTTTCTTT,CASSRGREAFF,.,TRBV4-2,.,TRBJ1-1
TGTGCCAGCAGGGGGGATTGGACAGGAGAGCAAGAGACCCAGTACTTC,CASRGDWTGEQETQYF,.,TRBV5-4,TRBD1,TRBJ2-5
TGTGCCACCAGCAGAGGGGGCACCTCCTACGAGCAGTACTTC,CATSRGGTSYEQYF,once,TRBV15,.,TRBJ2-7
TGTGCCAGCAGCCCCGGGGGAGGGTCTCATGAAAAACTGTTTTTT,CASSPGGGSHEKLFF,.,TRBV7-8,.,TRBJ1-4
TGTGCCAGCTCACCTGACATAGACAGGGGGTACCTCAAAAACATTCAGTACTTC,CASSPDIDRGYLKNIQYF,.,TRBV18,TRBD1,TRBJ2-4
TGCGCCAGCAGCCAAGATCGCGCTAGCGGGAGTTTAAGCACAGATACGCAGTATTTT,CASSQDRASGSLSTDTQYF,once,TRBV4-3,TRBD2,TRBJ2-3
TGTGCCAGCAGCTTAGGTTCCAGGTCGCTCTCCTACGAGCAGTACTTC,CASSLGSRSLSYEQYF,.,TRBV13,.,TRBJ2-7
TGCGCCAGCAGCCGAGGACAGAGCCCTTCCGAGCAGTACTTC,CASSRGQSPSEQYF,.,TRBV5-1,.,TRBJ2-7
TGTGCCAGCAGCTTAGCCCTGCCAGGGGTCGATGGCTACACCTTC,CASSLALPGVDGYTF,.,TRBV11-2,.,TRBJ1-2
TGTGCCAGCAGCCCGCCTAGCGGGGTCTACGAGCAGTACTTC,CASSPPSGVYEQYF,.,TRBV3-1/TRBV3-2,TRBD2,TRBJ2-7
TGCAGCGTTCCAGGGGGCGCAGATGGCTACACCTTC,CSVPGGADGYTF,medium-sized,TRBV29-1,TRBD1,TRBJ1-2